Described below is a single TCR beta chain sequence and its context. Its antigen is as yet unknown. The CDR3 has 12 amino acids. V was pared by 6 bases and J by 9 bases, with 7 bases of the junction left unmatched. The germline V gene has CDR1 SQVTM and CDR2 ANQGSEA. The record originates from a study of post-analysis software for immune sequencing data. Study results and limitations: In patients, TRBV5-6, TRBV5-1 and TRBV20-1 belonged to roughly 5 TRBV segments found more frequently than in controls. Samples sharing a preparation batch grouped tightly together when assessed by F measure.

Unique molecular identifiers were carried by the TCR beta cDNA libraries. Input populations of roughly 1 to 10 million T cells gave rise to about 480,000 cDNA molecules. TCRdb analysed the PCR reads with MiXCR anew, one entry per CDR3 protein. The data show about 810,000 distinct CDR3 sequences, under 70% seen once. The sequenced sample was blood. The sequence was collected from a girl aged 5-17 years with multiple sclerosis. The chain employs TRBV29-1 and TRBJ2-1; 8 nucleotides agree with TRBD2. Written as DNA, the CDR3 is TGCAGCGTCGACGCAAGCGGGGGTGAGCAGTTCTTC. Protein sequence: CSVDASGGEQFF.